The 18 T cell receptor beta chains presented below share a single source sample, sequenced in a study of regulatory T cells in long-lasting Graves disease. In building TCR beta libraries, iRepertoire HTBI primers were used together with Arm-PCR of CDR3 regions. TCRdb reprocessed the multiplex PCR reads with MiXCR, giving one entry per CDR3 protein. The table lists about 520,000 distinct CDR3 sequences, 12% of them singletons. The time point was: newly diagnosed GD, antithyroid drugs for less than 3 months. From RNA extracted from PBMCs, the TCR library was made. The sample also formed part of further work on T cells in Graves' hyperthyroidism and ophthalmopathy.

The sequencing used peripheral blood mononuclear cells (PBMCs), collected at new diagnosis, from a patient treated with antithyroid drugs. The receptors come from a young woman with Graves disease.

The table lists this clonotype with many counts. The chain uses TRBV28 and TRBJ1-3; D is undetermined. CDR1 is MDHEN and CDR2 is SYDVKM in the germline V gene. This CDR3 has 12 amino acids. Trimming cost V 6 bases and J 4 bases, with 7 bases left between them. This CDR3 is CASRSAGNTIYF. The CDR3 coding sequence is TGTGCCAGCAGGTCCGCGGGAAACACCATATATTTT.

This clonotype was counted a few times. The gene calls are TRBV19 and TRBJ2-1; the D gene is possibly TRBD2 (7 bases). The CDR3 extends over 14 amino acids. CDR1 is LNHDA, CDR2 SQIVND, per germline (reference sequence). V lost 10 bases and J lost 8, with 21 bases in between. The CDR3 reads CATSSGAGAYEQFF. CDR3 bases: TGTGCCACCAGTAGTGGGGCGGGGGCCTATGAGCAGTTCTTC.

The chain joins TRBV7-9 to TRBJ1-2, with TRBD1 matching 11 bases. With 6 bases clipped from V and 6 bases from J, the junction kept 6 bases outside the gene matches. The V gene's germline CDR1 is SEHNR and CDR2 FQNEAQ (reference sequence). This CDR3 has 14 amino acids. CDR3 sequence: CASSTGQGANGYTF. The CDR3 DNA reads TGTGCCAGCAGTACCGGACAGGGGGCGAATGGCTACACCTTC. Full variable domain (outside the CDR3, taken from reference TRBV7-9 and TRBJ1-2): DTGVSQNPRHKITKRGQNVTFRCDPISEHNRLYWYRQTLGQGPEFLTYFQNEAQLEKSRLLSDRFSAERPKGSFSTLEIQRTEQGDSAMYLCASSTGQGANGYTFGSGTRLTVV.

This clonotype was seen many times. The chain combines TRBV7-2 with TRBJ2-3, with TRBD2 matching over 12 bases. With 1 base clipped from V and 3 bases from J, the junction kept 8 bases outside the gene matches. Germline V gene data show CDR1 as SGHTA and CDR2 as FQGNSA. The CDR3 loop spans 18 amino acids. CDR3 in DNA: TGTGCCAGCAGCTTAGGGGCCGGTGGGACTAGCGGGACAGATACGCAGTATTTT. As protein: CASSLGAGGTSGTDTQYF.

This clonotype occurred many times. J is TRBJ1-6 and V is TRBV2; D gene uncertain. The CDR3 has 13 amino acids. The V gene lost 7 bases and the J gene lost 8 bases, with 12 bases spanning the gap. Looked up from germline, CDR1 is SNHLY and CDR2 is FYNNEI. CDR3 sequence reads: CASKGREYSPLHF. CDR3 sequence (DNA): TGTGCCAGCAAGGGCAGAGAGTATTCACCCCTCCACTTT.

V and J are TRBV28 and TRBJ2-7, with 9 bases identical to TRBD2. The CDR3 runs 15 residues. Germline V gene lookup returns CDR1 MDHEN and CDR2 SYDVKM. V dropped 5 bases and J dropped 1; count of bases not matched to a gene: 6. The CDR3 sequence: CASSIRLAESYEQYF. CDR3 bases: TGTGCCAGCAGTATACGACTAGCGGAATCCTACGAGCAGTACTTC.

In its sample, this clonotype was seen many times. The gene calls are TRBV19 and TRBJ2-3; 10 bases align to TRBD1. The V and J ends lost 5 bases and 2 bases, in that order; junction bases with no gene match: 13. Germline loops: CDR1 LNHDA, CDR2 SQIVND (reference sequence). This CDR3 region has 18 residues. This chain's CDR3 is CASSLQGRDRGFTDTQYF. The CDR3 coding sequence is TGTGCCAGTAGTCTCCAAGGAAGGGACAGGGGCTTCACAGATACGCAGTATTTT.

Concerning this clonotype: This may stem from a read error, because a much larger clone lies one nucleotide away. V usage is TRBV30 and J usage is TRBJ1-1, with a possible D match to TRBD1 (5 bases). Germline V gene data show CDR1 as GTSNPN and CDR2 as SVGIG (reference sequence). Trimming cost V 0 bases and J 0 bases, with 11 bases left between them. This CDR3 spans 15 amino acids. The chain's CDR3 is CAWSVTGGMNTEAFF. The CDR3, as DNA: TGTGCCTGGAGTGTAACGGGGGGGATGAACACTGAAGCTTTCTTT.

This clonotype was seen at least ten times. The chain links TRBV7-2 to TRBJ2-7, with a possible D match to TRBD1 (6 bases). V was trimmed by 1 base and J by 3 bases, leaving 10 bases between them. The CDR3 has 14 residues. Looked up from germline, CDR1 is SGHTA and CDR2 is FQGNSA. CDR3 loop: CASSLDTGNYEQYF. The CDR3 DNA reads as TGTGCCAGCAGCTTAGATACAGGGAACTACGAGCAGTACTTC. The variable domain in full, with the rest retrieved from reference TRBV7-2 and TRBJ2-7, is GAGVSQSPSNKVTEKGKDVELRCDPISGHTALYWYRQSLGQGLEFLIYFQGNSAPDKSGLPSDRFSAERTGGSVSTLTIQRTQQEDSAVYLCASSLDTGNYEQYFGPGTRLTVT.

The table lists this clonotype with many counts. The gene calls are TRBV5-1 and TRBJ2-3; D may match TRBD1 or TRBD2 (5 bases each). With 4 bases removed from V and 1 base from J, the gap between germline ends came to 13 bases. Per the germline V gene, CDR1 is SGHRS and CDR2 is YFSETQ. The CDR3 runs 15 residues. CDR3 nucleotides: TGCGCCAGCAGCCCTTGGGACGGCCGCACAGATACGCAGTATTTT. Translating gives CASSPWDGRTDTQYF. The variable domain in full, with the rest retrieved from reference TRBV5-1 and TRBJ2-3, is KAGVTQTPRYLIKTRGQQVTLSCSPISGHRSVSWYQQTPGQGLQFLFEYFSETQRNKGNFPGRFSGRQFSNSRSEMNVSTLELGDSALYLCASSPWDGRTDTQYFGPGTRLTVL.

This clonotype was recorded at least ten times. This chain links TRBV20-1 with TRBJ2-1, with 9 positions matching TRBD2. The germline V gene has CDR1 DFQATT and CDR2 SNEGSKA (reference sequence). The CDR3 totals 14 residues. V shed 1 base, J shed 8 bases, and the junction held 6 bases outside the gene matches. The chain's CDR3 is CSARGGLASDEQFF. The CDR3 nucleotides read TGCAGTGCTAGAGGCGGACTAGCGTCCGATGAGCAGTTCTTC.

This clonotype was seen a single time. A read error may be the cause here, since a much bigger clone is one base away. The chain recombines TRBV4-1 with TRBJ2-1, with TRBD2 identical over 10 bases. Germline CDR1 reads MGHRA; CDR2 reads YSYEKL. The CDR3 contains 17 residues. The CDR3 coding sequence is TGCGCCAGCAGCCAATTTGCTAGCGGGAGTATGGACAATGGGCAGTTCTTC. It codes for CASSQFASGSMDNGQFF.

This clonotype appeared many times. V gene TRBV7-3 combines with J gene TRBJ2-3; tentatively, D is TRBD1 (6 bases). Per germline, CDR1 SGHTA and CDR2 FQGTGA. This CDR3 is built from 16 residues. Trimming took 0 bases from V and 8 from J, leaving 18 bases between them. The DNA of the CDR3 is TGTGCCAGCAGCTTAACAGATACCGGGACATCGGGTACGCAGTATTTT. Amino acid sequence: CASSLTDTGTSGTQYF.

The chain recombines TRBV3-1 with TRBJ1-2; weak D call: TRBD1 (5 bases). The germline V and J ends were trimmed by 4 bases and 8 bases, with 14 bases remaining between them. Germline V CDR1 and CDR2: LGHDT, YNNKEL (reference sequence). The CDR3 contains 13 residues. This chain's CDR3 is CASSRRGSSGYTF. Written as DNA, the CDR3 is TGTGCCAGCAGCCGAAGGGGATCGAGCGGCTACACCTTC.

About this clonotype: Only one base separates this from a far larger clonotype, so it likely reflects a read error. The J gene is TRBJ2-5, the V gene TRBV7-9; TRBD1 matches 10 bases. The germline V gene has CDR1 SEHNR and CDR2 FQNEAQ (reference sequence). CDR3 length equals 15 residues. In DNA form, the CDR3 reads TGTGCCAGCAAGAGGGACAGGGGAACCCAAGAGACCCAGCACTTC. Encoded protein: CASKRDRGTQETQHF.

This chain links TRBV24-1 with TRBJ1-2; D might be TRBD1 (5 bases). Trimming removed 7 bases at V and 4 bases at J, with 12 bases between. Germline V gene sequence: CDR1 KGHDR, CDR2 SFDVKD. The CDR3 covers 13 residues. For the CDR3, the DNA is TGTGCCACCAGAGGGGCGGAGACCTATGGCTACACCTTC. The encoded protein is CATRGAETYGYTF.

This clonotype showed up many times. V and J are TRBV30 and TRBJ1-2; TRBD1 matches 7 bases. The V segment lost 4 bases and the J segment 3 bases; nucleotides outside the gene matches: 5. The CDR3 has 13 amino acids. Germline CDR1 and CDR2: GTSNPN and SVGIG (reference sequence). The CDR3 spells CAWIRTGHYGYTF. CDR3 in DNA: TGTGCCTGGATTCGGACAGGCCACTATGGCTACACCTTC.

In this sample, this clonotype turned up many times. The chain links TRBV5-1 to TRBJ2-1, with D maybe TRBD2 (6 bases). Trimming shortened V by 4 bases and J by 10 bases, and 9 bases separated the two germline ends. The germline V gene encodes CDR1 SGHRS and CDR2 YFSETQ. The CDR3 covers 11 residues. In DNA, the CDR3 is TGCGCCAGCAGCATAGGACTAGAGCAGTTCTTC. Amino acids: CASSIGLEQFF. Looking up the rest from reference TRBV5-1 and TRBJ2-1 gives the full variable domain: KAGVTQTPRYLIKTRGQQVTLSCSPISGHRSVSWYQQTPGQGLQFLFEYFSETQRNKGNFPGRFSGRQFSNSRSEMNVSTLELGDSALYLCASSIGLEQFFGPGTRLTVL.